These T cell receptor beta chains were read from a single sample in a study of T-cell reconstitution after alpha-beta-depleted transplantation in children. TCRdb itself ran the PCR reads through MiXCR, one entry per CDR3 protein. The sample carries hundreds of thousands of distinct CDR3 sequences, 16% recorded once. Sequenced here: PBMCs from the stem cell graft donor, sampled from the stem cell graft. These receptors were collected from a human donor who donated a stem cell graft to a child with acute myeloid leukemia. CDR3s include the opening cysteine and the closing phenylalanine or tryptophan. D genes are given only for firm matches. Size tells how often a clone was seen (once, few, many) or the class of an expanded clone, and some rows leave it out.

>NA|TRBV20-1|NA|TRBJ2-2
TGCAGCCCTTTCCGGGATCCATCTGCGAGGGAGCTGTTTTTT
CSPFRDPSARELFF
>TRBD1|TRBV20-1|many|TRBJ2-7
TGCAGTGCTAGAACAACAGGGGGCAGAAGCTACGAGCAGTACTTC
CSARTTGGRSYEQYF
>NA|TRBV6-1|many|TRBJ1-5
TGTGCCAGCAGTGGTACAGGGCCTATCACGCCCCAGCATTTT
CASSGTGPITPQHF
>NA|TRBV5-4|NA|TRBJ1-6
TGTGCCAGCAGCAAAGACAGCTCCTATAATTCACCCCTCCACTTT
CASSKDSSYNSPLHF
>TRBD2|TRBV20-1|many|TRBJ2-3
TGCAGTGCTAGAGATCCTATAGCGGGGCACACAGATACGCAGTATTTT
CSARDPIAGHTDTQYF
>NA|TRBV27|few|TRBJ2-3
TGTGCCAGCAGTTTCTTTCGACAGGCGAGCACAGATACGCAGTATTTT
CASSFFRQASTDTQYF
>NA|TRBV6-4|few|TRBJ1-2
TGTGCCAGCACCATCCGGGGAGTCCCCCTACTCGATGGCTACACCTTC
CASTIRGVPLLDGYTF
>TRBD1|TRBV29-1|many|TRBJ2-5
TGCAGCGGGTTGGGACAGGGAGAGACCCAGTACTTC
CSGLGQGETQYF
>NA|TRBV28|few|TRBJ2-5
TGTGCCAGCAATGAAGGGCACGTGGAGACCCAGTACTTC
CASNEGHVETQYF
>NA|TRBV29-1|few|TRBJ1-1
TGCAGCGTCCAGCGCCAGGGGACTGAAGCTTTCTTT
CSVQRQGTEAFF
>NA|TRBV20-1|many|TRBJ1-2
TGCAGTGCTATAGAGGACAGCTATGGCTACACCTTC
CSAIEDSYGYTF
>TRBD1|TRBV7-2|many|TRBJ1-1
TGTGCCAGCAGCCTTTGGACGACAGGGGACACTGAAGCTTTCTTT
CASSLWTTGDTEAFF
>NA|TRBV30|few|TRBJ1-1
TGTGCCTGTCAACGAGGCGCACAGGCAGCTTTCTTT
CACQRGAQAAFF
>NA|TRBV7-9|NA|TRBJ1-1
TGTGCCAGCAGCTTGGGGCCCCCACTATTGAGGACTGAAGCTTTCTTT
CASSLGPPLLRTEAFF
>NA|TRBV5-1|NA|TRBJ1-1
TGCGCCAGCAGCTTGAGTTCCGCCGCTGAAGCTTTCTTT
CASSLSSAAEAFF
>NA|TRBV14|NA|TRBJ1-4
TGTGCCAGCAGCCCCCTCGGACAGCAAAATGAAAAACTGTTTTTT
CASSPLGQQNEKLFF
>TRBD2|TRBV15|NA|TRBJ2-1
TGTGCCACCAGCTCCAAAGGGCGGGGGGTTTTAAGTGAGCAGTTCTTC
CATSSKGRGVLSEQFF
>NA|TRBV10-3|many|TRBJ2-5
TGTGCCATCAGTCGCCAGGGAGGAATGTCGGAGACCCAGTACTTC
CAISRQGGMSETQYF
>NA|TRBV20-1|many|TRBJ2-1
TGCAGTGCCAGGGGGGGGGCCTCTGCCTACAATGAGCAGTTCTTC
CSARGGASAYNEQFF
>TRBD1|TRBV11-3|NA|TRBJ1-3
TGTGCCAGCAGCGCGAGACAGGGGTACGGAAACACCATATATTTT
CASSARQGYGNTIYF
>NA|TRBV6-5|few|TRBJ2-2
TGTGCCAGCAATTCTCTCTCCGGGACCGGGGAGCTGTTTTTT
CASNSLSGTGELFF
>NA|TRBV20-1|few|TRBJ1-1
TGCAGTGCTATGCGGGGCACTGAAGCTTTCTTT
CSAMRGTEAFF
>NA|TRBV7-2|NA|TRBJ2-7
TGTGCCAGCAGCCGGGGCAGGGGCTACGAGCAGTACTTC
CASSRGRGYEQYF
>NA|TRBV20-1|many|TRBJ2-1
TGCAGTGCTGCCCAGGAGGGTTTGTATAATGAGCAGTTCTTC
CSAAQEGLYNEQFF
>NA|TRBV6-4|few|TRBJ2-3
TGTGCCAGCAGTGCCGATTCCCCAGATACGCAGTATTTT
CASSADSPDTQYF
>NA|TRBV7-6|many|TRBJ1-1
TGTGCCAGCAGCTTAGCGGGAGGGTCTGAAGCTTTCTTT
CASSLAGGSEAFF
>NA|TRBV20-1|many|TRBJ2-1
TGCAGTGCTAGAGATCCCGGGGGTCTCTTAGGGGTAGAGCAGTTCTTC
CSARDPGGLLGVEQFF
>TRBD1|TRBV12-3/TRBV12-4|many|TRBJ1-2
TGTGCCAGCACTAGGACAGGGGCACAGGGCTACACCTTC
CASTRTGAQGYTF
>TRBD2|TRBV6-2/TRBV6-3|NA|TRBJ2-2
TGTGCCAGCAGTTACCAACTAGCGGCGACGAACACCGGGGAGCTGTTTTTT
CASSYQLAATNTGELFF
>NA|TRBV7-2|many|TRBJ2-7
TGTGCCAGCAGCTTAGTAGCTTCTGACCCCTACGAGCAGTACTTC
CASSLVASDPYEQYF
>NA|TRBV12-3/TRBV12-4|many|TRBJ1-1
TGTGCCAGCAGTTTAGCGGGCGGAGGGAGCACTGAAGCTTTCTTT
CASSLAGGGSTEAFF
>TRBD1|TRBV13|many|TRBJ2-5
TGTGCCAGCAGCAAATCGGGACAGGGCAGAGAGACCCAGTACTTC
CASSKSGQGRETQYF
>TRBD2|TRBV15|NA|TRBJ2-3
TGTGCCACCAGCAAACTAGCGGGGACCACAGATACGCAGTATTTT
CATSKLAGTTDTQYF
>NA|TRBV20-1|many|TRBJ2-3
TGCAGTGCTAGAGGGCTCGCGGCGGGGCCTAGCACAGATACGCAGTATTTT
CSARGLAAGPSTDTQYF
>NA|TRBV13|NA|TRBJ1-1
TGTGCCAGCAGCTTAATAGGGGAAGGAGCTTTCTTT
CASSLIGEGAFF
>NA|TRBV12-3/TRBV12-4|few|TRBJ2-1
TGTGCCAGCAGTCCCGATACGCAGGAGTATGAGCAGTTCTTC
CASSPDTQEYEQFF
>NA|TRBV15|NA|TRBJ1-4
TGTGCCACCAGCAGTTACATCCTAAGCAATGAAAAACTGTTTTTT
CATSSYILSNEKLFF
>NA|TRBV20-1|many|TRBJ1-4
TGCAGTGCTAGGGACAGTAGGAGTCCAACTAATGAAAAACTGTTTTTT
CSARDSRSPTNEKLFF
>NA|TRBV7-9|many|TRBJ1-1
TGTGCCATCCCGCGCAAAGGGCTACTGACTGAAGCTTTCTTT
CAIPRKGLLTEAFF
>NA|TRBV5-1|many|TRBJ2-2
TGCGCCAGCAGCAAGGACAGTAACACCGGGGAGCTGTTTTTT
CASSKDSNTGELFF
>NA|TRBV10-3|few|TRBJ2-7
TGTGCCATCAGTGATTCCGTGGTCTACGAGCAGTACTTC
CAISDSVVYEQYF
>NA|TRBV12-3/TRBV12-4|many|TRBJ2-5
TGTGCCAGCGTGGGGACGGGCGAGACCCAGTACTTC
CASVGTGETQYF
>NA|TRBV20-1|many|TRBJ2-2
TGCAGTGCTAAATCAGCGAACACCGGGGAGCTGTTTTTT
CSAKSANTGELFF
>TRBD1|TRBV4-1|few|TRBJ1-4
TGCGCCAGCAGCCAAGGGGACAGGGGGGGAACTAATGAAAAACTGTTTTTT
CASSQGDRGGTNEKLFF
>NA|TRBV7-9|few|TRBJ1-5
TGTGCCAGCAGCGACGGCAGGGGTTTCGATCAGCCCCAGCATTTT
CASSDGRGFDQPQHF
>NA|TRBV4-3|few|TRBJ2-3
TGCGCCAGCAGCCCCCACCAAAGGAGACTTGACACAGATACGCAGTATTTT
CASSPHQRRLDTDTQYF